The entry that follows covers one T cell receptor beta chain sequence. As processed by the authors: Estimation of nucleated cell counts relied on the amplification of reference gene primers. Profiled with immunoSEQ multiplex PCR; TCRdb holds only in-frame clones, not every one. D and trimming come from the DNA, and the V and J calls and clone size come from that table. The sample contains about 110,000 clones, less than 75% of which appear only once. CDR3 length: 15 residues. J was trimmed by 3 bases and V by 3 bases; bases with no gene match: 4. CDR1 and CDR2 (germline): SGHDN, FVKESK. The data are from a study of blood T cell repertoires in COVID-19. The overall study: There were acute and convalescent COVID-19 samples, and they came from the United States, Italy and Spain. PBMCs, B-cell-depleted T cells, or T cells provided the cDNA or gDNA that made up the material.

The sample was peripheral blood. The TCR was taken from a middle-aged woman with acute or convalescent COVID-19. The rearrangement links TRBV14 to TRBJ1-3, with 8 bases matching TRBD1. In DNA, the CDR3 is TGTGCCAGCAGCCATGACAGGGGAGGTGGAAACACCATATATTTT. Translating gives CASSHDRGGGNTIYF.